This T cell receptor beta chain stems from a study of blood T cell repertoires in COVID-19. At the level of the study: Samples came from the United States, Italy and Spain, spanning acute and convalescent COVID-19. PBMCs, B-cell-depleted T cells, or T cells provided the cDNA or gDNA that made up the material.

Study processing details: From reference gene primer amplification, estimates of nucleated cell counts were derived. Produced via immunoSEQ multiplex PCR; TCRdb's table is partial and in-frame only. Clonal size and the V and J genes are those of that table, whereas D and trimming came from the DNA. The repertoire holds fewer than 250,000 clones, with roughly 82% as singletons. The V segment lost 5 bases and the J segment 5 bases; nucleotides outside the gene matches: 7. Per germline, CDR1 SGHTA and CDR2 FQGTGA. The CDR3 has 14 amino acids. The sequenced sample consisted of peripheral blood. The chain carries TRBV7-3 and TRBJ2-7; 9 bases match TRBD1. The TCR sequence derives from a woman in her thirties or forties with acute or convalescent COVID-19. The CDR3 here is CASSPDRGSHEQYF. CDR3 nucleotide sequence: TGTGCCAGCAGCCCCGACAGGGGGTCCCACGAGCAGTACTTC.